This T cell receptor (beta chain) was captured in a study of shared clonotypes between healthy human individuals. Study-level findings and limits: Sharing across four donors was seen in around 5% of naive CD4 clonotypes. Donors were few, which limited the genetic and exposure-history diversity represented.

With respect to this clone: Its antigen remains unidentified.

The protocol was immunoSEQ multiplex PCR, while the TCRdb copy is restricted to in-frame clones and leaves out a portion. The sample lists about 330,000 clones, roughly 70% occurring once. Germline CDR1 reads SGHRS; CDR2 reads YFSETQ. After removal of 1 base from V and 2 bases from J, the junction contained 6 bases not matched to a gene. The CDR3 spans 15 residues. The receptor was isolated from a man aged 30-40 years in good health. The chain has TRBV5-1 and TRBJ2-7; 7 bases agree with TRBD1. The sequenced material came from memory CD4+ T cells sorted from blood. Specified subset: CD45RA-negative fraction. The CDR3: CASSLNLGQTYEQYF. The CDR3 DNA reads as TGCGCCAGCAGCTTGAATTTGGGACAGACCTACGAGCAGTACTTC.